A selection of T cell receptor beta chains follows, all from one sample in a study of T-cell memory formation after mild COVID-19. TCRdb reprocessed the 5' RACE reads via MiXCR and lists one record per CDR3 protein. Of under 300,000 distinct CDR3 sequences in the sample, about a sixth were seen once. The specimen was PBMCs or a T cell subset sorted from them (not recorded which). The source is a man younger than 35 who had mild COVID-19 (a few samples of this study predate the infection). Cell type and time point are not known. The CDR3 runs from the conserved cysteine through the conserved F or W. The D gene is left open where the match is weak. Rows may omit the clone size; those that give it use once, few, many or a size class.

j_call clone_size d_call v_call cdr3_aa cdr3_nt
TRBJ2-5 many TRBD1 TRBV24-1 CATSPGQGGEETQYF TGTGCCACCAGCCCGGGACAGGGCGGGGAAGAGACCCAGTACTTC
TRBJ2-3 . . TRBV6-5 CASSYLPASARTDTQYF TGTGCCAGCAGTTACCTCCCGGCTAGCGCCCGCACAGATACGCAGTATTTT
TRBJ2-7 few . TRBV7-2 CASSLASLPPTYEQYF TGTGCCAGCAGCTTAGCCAGCCTTCCCCCCACCTACGAGCAGTACTTC
TRBJ1-1 . . TRBV6-5 CASSYSRGLAFF TGTGCCAGCAGTTACTCGAGAGGGCTAGCTTTCTTT
TRBJ2-2 . . TRBV7-6 CASSPPTGLGTGELFF TGTGCCAGCAGCCCCCCCACAGGGTTAGGCACCGGGGAGCTGTTTTTT
TRBJ2-4 few . TRBV5-6 CASSLGVTGTSYF TGTGCCAGCAGCCTTGGGGTAACCGGGACATCGTACTTC
TRBJ2-1 . . TRBV4-3 CASSQDLAPSYNEQFF TGCGCCAGCAGCCAAGATCTTGCCCCCTCCTACAATGAGCAGTTCTTC
TRBJ2-5 . . TRBV7-2 CASSLWDTGPLETQYF TGTGCCAGCAGCTTATGGGATACTGGCCCCCTAGAGACCCAGTACTTC
TRBJ1-3 . . TRBV10-3 CATGTGNTIYF TGTGCCACGGGGACAGGAAACACCATATATTTT
TRBJ2-1 . . TRBV28 CASTLIDYNEQFF TGTGCCAGCACCCTGATCGATTACAATGAGCAGTTCTTC
TRBJ1-5 . . TRBV20-1 CSARDLGAGVKEPQHF TGCAGTGCTAGAGATTTAGGGGCCGGGGTTAAGGAGCCCCAGCATTTT
TRBJ2-4 . TRBD2 TRBV5-1 CASSLGYKSYVAGGDLHIQYF TGCGCCAGCAGCTTGGGGTACAAATCCTACGTAGCGGGGGGCGATTTGCACATTCAGTACTTC
TRBJ2-2 few TRBD2 TRBV18 CASSPASGVTGELFF TGTGCCAGCTCACCGGCTAGCGGGGTCACCGGGGAGCTGTTTTTT
TRBJ2-1 few TRBD2 TRBV25-1 CASSVGLADYNEQFF TGTGCCAGCAGTGTTGGACTAGCCGATTACAATGAGCAGTTCTTC
TRBJ2-2 . . TRBV5-4 CASSRSAGQATSGELFF TGTGCCAGCAGCCGCTCAGCGGGACAGGCAACCTCCGGGGAGCTGTTTTTT
TRBJ2-3 . . TRBV7-2 CASSSPLGDSGTDTQYF TGTGCCAGCAGCTCGCCACTCGGGGATAGCGGCACAGATACGCAGTATTTT
TRBJ1-6 few TRBD1 TRBV6-1 CASKTGTGFNSPLHF TGTGCCAGCAAAACCGGGACAGGGTTTAATTCACCCCTCCACTTT
TRBJ2-6 few TRBD1 TRBV11-2 CASRLLPGTGYSGANVLTF TGTGCCAGCAGATTACTACCCGGGACAGGGTATTCTGGGGCCAACGTCCTGACTTTC
TRBJ1-4 few TRBD1 TRBV7-2 CASRTGQHNEKLFF TGTGCCAGCAGGACGGGACAGCATAATGAAAAACTGTTTTTT
TRBJ2-3 few . TRBV9 CASSVAPAVPDTQYF TGTGCCAGCAGCGTAGCTCCAGCGGTGCCAGATACGCAGTATTTT
TRBJ2-3 . . TRBV5-4 CASQTDTDTQYF TGTGCCAGTCAGACTGACACAGATACGCAGTATTTT
TRBJ1-4 . . TRBV15 CATSRELGHIDF TGTGCCACCAGCAGAGAGTTAGGCCACATAGATTTT
TRBJ1-1 few . TRBV5-1 CASSHGTGGTEAFF TGCGCCAGCAGCCATGGGACGGGGGGAACTGAAGCTTTCTTT
TRBJ1-5 few . TRBV6-2/TRBV6-3 CASKRSSNQPQHF TGTGCCAGCAAAAGAAGCAGCAATCAGCCCCAGCATTTT
TRBJ2-5 few . TRBV7-9 CASSLDRKETQYF TGTGCCAGCAGCTTAGACAGAAAAGAGACCCAGTACTTC
TRBJ2-2 few TRBD2 TRBV24-1 CATTQPGGRNTGELFF TGTGCCACCACACAACCGGGAGGGCGAAACACCGGGGAGCTGTTTTTT
TRBJ1-1 few . TRBV29-1 CSVDGFQGRTEAFF TGCAGCGTTGACGGATTCCAGGGTAGGACTGAAGCTTTCTTT
TRBJ1-5 few . TRBV5-1 CASSPGGNSNQPQHF TGCGCCAGCAGCCCAGGAGGAAATAGCAATCAGCCCCAGCATTTT
TRBJ2-7 many . TRBV20-1 CSAANTISYEQYF TGCAGTGCCGCCAACACGATCTCCTACGAGCAGTACTTC
TRBJ2-2 few . TRBV24-1 CATSDLSLGTNTGELFF TGTGCCACCAGTGATTTGTCGTTGGGGACGAACACCGGGGAGCTGTTTTTT
TRBJ2-3 few . TRBV20-1 CSAESRGDTQYF TGCAGTGCGGAGAGCCGTGGAGATACGCAGTATTTT
TRBJ1-1 few . TRBV28 CASSLGGNGEAFF TGTGCCAGCAGTTTAGGGGGGAACGGTGAAGCTTTCTTT
TRBJ1-2 . TRBD1 TRBV5-1 CASSYPDRPYGYTF TGCGCCAGCAGCTACCCGGACAGGCCCTATGGCTACACCTTC
TRBJ2-1 few . TRBV4-3 CASSQGWGGRNEQFF TGCGCCAGCAGCCAAGGGTGGGGGGGCCGGAATGAGCAGTTCTTC
TRBJ2-1 few TRBD2 TRBV2 CASMGWTGGNEQFF TGTGCCAGCATGGGGTGGACGGGGGGGAATGAGCAGTTCTTC
TRBJ2-6 few . TRBV5-8 CASSSRGWAGANVLTF TGTGCCAGCAGCTCCAGGGGCTGGGCTGGGGCCAACGTCCTGACTTTC
TRBJ1-1 . . TRBV4-3 CASSQTIGDTEAFF TGCGCCAGCAGCCAAACAATCGGGGACACTGAAGCTTTCTTT
TRBJ2-5 once . TRBV5-1 CASSFNTGHGETQYF TGCGCCAGCAGCTTTAACACCGGACACGGGGAGACCCAGTACTTC
TRBJ2-2 . . TRBV7-7 CASSPGHLTGELFF TGTGCTAGCAGCCCGGGACACCTCACCGGGGAGCTGTTTTTT
TRBJ1-5 few . TRBV7-8 CASSRSGRQPGKPQHF TGTGCCAGCAGCCGTTCTGGGAGACAGCCCGGAAAGCCCCAGCATTTT
TRBJ2-2 few . TRBV24-1 CATSGGAGTGELFF TGTGCCACCAGTGGGGGGGCAGGCACCGGGGAGCTGTTTTTT
TRBJ1-1 few . TRBV5-5 CASSLASTADEAFF TGTGCCAGCAGCTTGGCCTCAACAGCCGATGAAGCTTTCTTT
TRBJ1-2 few . TRBV20-1 CSARRPNYGYTF TGCAGTGCTAGACGGCCTAACTATGGCTACACCTTC
TRBJ1-1 few . TRBV5-1 CASSPSLGTEAFF TGCGCCAGCAGCCCGTCCCTGGGGACTGAAGCTTTCTTT
TRBJ1-5 . . TRBV12-5 CASGGTFLRLGQRWWDQPQHF TGTGCTAGTGGTGGAACCTTCCTGAGGTTAGGGCAGCGTTGGTGGGATCAGCCCCAGCATTTT
TRBJ1-3 many . TRBV5-1 CASSLDAAGAFGNTIYF TGCGCCAGCAGCTTGGACGCCGCGGGCGCATTCGGAAACACCATATATTTT
TRBJ1-1 many TRBD1 TRBV5-1 CASSLVGTGGAYTEAFF TGCGCCAGCAGCTTGGTCGGGACAGGGGGCGCGTACACTGAAGCTTTCTTT
TRBJ2-5 few TRBD2 TRBV4-2 CASSQDIGRGGVQETQYF TGTGCCAGCAGCCAAGATATCGGGCGCGGGGGGGTCCAAGAGACCCAGTACTTC
TRBJ2-1 few TRBD2 TRBV7-9 CASSFRGGPYNEQFF TGTGCCAGCAGCTTCCGCGGGGGGCCCTACAATGAGCAGTTCTTC
TRBJ2-1 . . TRBV4-3 CASSQVGSPYNEQFF TGCGCCAGCAGCCAAGTGGGGAGCCCCTACAATGAGCAGTTCTTC